This T cell receptor beta chain emerged from a study of blood T cell repertoires in COVID-19. Overall study context: Some COVID-19 samples were acute and others convalescent; all came from the United States, Italy and Spain.

This CDR3 has 15 residues. Between the trimmed V and J ends, which lost 2 bases and 4 bases, there was a span of 12 bases. Germline-derived CDR1 and CDR2 are SGHVS and FNYEAQ. Original data processing: Estimates of nucleated cell counts were drawn from the amplification of reference gene primers. TCRdb's table, derived via immunoSEQ multiplex PCR, lists solely in-frame clones and lacks some. The DNA was the basis for D and trimming; V, J and clone size are from that table. The sample lists about 42,000 clones, roughly 80% occurring once. What was sequenced was peripheral blood. The chain is built from TRBV7-6 and TRBJ1-3, with D perhaps matching TRBD1 (6 bases). The sequence derives from a human donor in a cohort sampled during active COVID-19. The CDR3 DNA reads as TGTGCCAGCAGCTTAAATGGTCAGGGGGGAAACACCATATATTTT. This encodes CASSLNGQGGNTIYF.